This entry is about one TCR beta chain. Its antigen is unidentified. These data come from a study of cytomegalovirus exposure and HLA in healthy donors. Study observations and caveats: The availability of immune exposure information extended only to CMV serostatus.

Primers for the PCR totalled 60 Vbeta and 13 Jbeta. Repertoires were generated with immunoSEQ multiplex PCR, while TCRdb's copy carries only in-frame clones and drops some. The data show some 160,000 clones, more than 60% seen once. The sequencing sample was made of PBMCs. The TCR sequence derives from a woman aged 30 to 39 in good health and CMV-seronegative.

The CDR3 DNA is TGTGCCAGCTCACCTAACAACGCACAAGAGACCCAGTACTTC. Translating it yields CASSPNNAQETQYF. This sequence joins TRBV18 and TRBJ2-5; no definite D call. The V end was cut by 3 bases, the J end by 2 bases, with 10 bases between. Germline V gene lookup returns CDR1 KGHSH and CDR2 LQKENI. This CDR3 spans 14 amino acids.